What follows are 23 T cell receptor beta chains derived from one specimen sequenced in a study of CD8+ T cells in alopecia areata. Treatment of the sample: oral pan-JAK inhibitor, 5-10 mg twice daily. Extracted RNA was reverse transcribed into cDNA, the sequencing template. Produced via immunoSEQ multiplex PCR; TCRdb's table is partial and in-frame only. The table records 150,000 or so clones, roughly 58% of them present only once. Sequenced here: CD4+ T cells sorted from blood, sampled at approximately week 60, from a patient treated with tofacitinib. The receptors stem from a human donor with alopecia areata.

This clone has only a few counts. The CDR3 coding sequence is TGCAGCGTCGCGCTTACCGGGACGCGGAACACTGAAGCTTTCTTT. This sequence encodes CSVALTGTRNTEAFF. V and J are TRBV29-1 and TRBJ1-1; D is perhaps TRBD1 (5 bases). Between the trimmed V and J ends, which lost 6 bases and 1 base, there was a span of 18 bases. CDR1 is SQVTM, CDR2 ANQGSEA, per germline. The CDR3 spans 15 residues.

The chain combines TRBV2 with TRBJ1-5; 8 bases fit TRBD1. J was trimmed by 5 bases and V by 5 bases; bases with no gene match: 8. This CDR3 has 15 residues. Germline lookup yields CDR1 SNHLY and CDR2 FYNNEI. The CDR3 nucleotides are TGTGCCAGCAGTACAGGGGGGTTGTTTGATCAGCCCCAGCATTTT. As protein: CASSTGGLFDQPQHF.

The V gene is TRBV7-8, the J gene TRBJ1-6; D ambiguous. The CDR3 contains 12 residues. Germline V gives CDR1 SGHVS, CDR2 FQNEAQ. The V and J ends lost 5 bases and 10 bases respectively, with 9 bases between them. The CDR3 spells CASSATPSPLHF. The CDR3 coding sequence is TGTGCCAGCAGCGCCACGCCCTCACCCCTCCACTTT.

This clone was observed a few times. J is TRBJ1-2 and V is TRBV5-6; D is undetermined. The V end was cut by 4 bases, the J end by 3 bases, with 13 bases between. The CDR3 is 14 amino acids. Germline CDR1 reads SGHDT; CDR2 reads YYEEEE. As DNA, the CDR3 is TGTGCCAGCAGCGCCGGCAGCCAACACTATGGCTACACCTTC. Protein sequence: CASSAGSQHYGYTF. Together with reference TRBV5-6 and TRBJ1-2, the CDR3 gives the full variable domain: DAGVTQSPTHLIKTRGQQVTLRCSPKSGHDTVSWYQQALGQGPQFIFQYYEEEERQRGNFPDRFSGHQFPNYSSELNVNALLLGDSALYLCASSAGSQHYGYTFGSGTRLTVV.

The chain combines TRBV5-4 with TRBJ2-5; D is uncertain. The V gene's germline CDR1 is SGHNT and CDR2 YYREEE (reference sequence). This CDR3 is 13 amino acids long. Trimming removed 0 bases from V and 5 bases from J, with 8 bases in between. The CDR3 region is CASSLGPGETQYF. The DNA of the CDR3 is TGTGCCAGCAGCTTGGGTCCTGGGGAGACCCAGTACTTC.

This clone was observed a handful of times. The chain combines TRBV7-9 with TRBJ2-1; 11 nucleotides line up with TRBD2. Germline-derived CDR1 and CDR2 are SEHNR and FQNEAQ (reference sequence). V shed 5 bases and J 2 bases; nucleotides not matched to a gene: 5. CDR3 size: 16 residues. The chain's CDR3 is CASSIGLAGTYNEQFF. The CDR3 nucleotides read TGTGCCAGCAGCATCGGACTAGCGGGCACCTACAATGAGCAGTTCTTC.

This clone was detected only a few times. V is TRBV4-2 and J is TRBJ1-5, with D unclear. The length of the CDR3 is 13 residues. The V and J ends lost 0 bases and 6 bases respectively, with 6 bases between them. Germline V CDR1 and CDR2: LGHNA, YNFKEQ. CDR3 residues: CASSQELGQPQHF. DNA for the CDR3: TGTGCCAGCAGCCAAGAATTGGGTCAGCCCCAGCATTTT.

This clone was detected only once. The chain carries TRBV4-2 and TRBJ2-7; 9 bases fit TRBD1. Germline V gene data show CDR1 as LGHNA and CDR2 as YNFKEQ. Trimming cost V 0 bases and J 2 bases; bases outside gene matches: 5. The CDR3 has 16 amino acids. CDR3 sequence: CASSQDRTGVPYEQYF. CDR3 DNA sequence: TGTGCCAGCAGCCAAGATAGGACAGGGGTCCCCTACGAGCAGTACTTC.

With respect to this clone: Additional DNA sequences in this sample encode the identical CDR3. This chain uses TRBV29-1 with TRBJ1-1; D not resolved. This CDR3 contains 13 residues. V dropped 4 bases and J dropped 0 bases, with 9 bases sitting between them. Germline loops: CDR1 SQVTM, CDR2 ANQGSEA. For the CDR3, the DNA is TGCAGCGTTGTAGGGCGGATGAACACTGAAGCTTTCTTT. This encodes CSVVGRMNTEAFF.

The genes are TRBV7-2 and TRBJ2-5; the match to TRBD2 covers 7 bases. V lost 5 bases and J lost 6; bases outside the gene matches: 9. The CDR3 is made up of 14 amino acids. Germline CDR1 SGHTA, CDR2 FQGNSA. CDR3 amino acids: CASSPRDYGKTQYF. In DNA form, the CDR3 reads TGTGCCAGCAGCCCCAGGGACTATGGGAAGACCCAGTACTTC.

The gene calls are TRBV4-1 and TRBJ1-1; D gene uncertain. The germline V and J ends were trimmed by 3 bases and 7 bases, with 12 bases remaining between them. CDR1 and CDR2 (germline): MGHRA, YSYEKL. The CDR3 loop spans 13 amino acids. CDR3 region: CASSHIVSREAFF. The CDR3 DNA reads TGCGCCAGCAGCCATATCGTCAGCCGTGAAGCTTTCTTT.

This rearrangement joins TRBV7-2 to TRBJ2-4; 10 bases are a match to TRBD2. V gave up 3 bases and J gave up 2 bases; unmatched junction bases: 7. This CDR3 has 17 residues. Germline CDR1 SGHTA, CDR2 FQGNSA. Written as DNA, the CDR3 is TGTGCCAGCAGCTTGATCGGGACTAGCGAGACCAAAAACATTCAGTACTTC. Amino acids: CASSLIGTSETKNIQYF.

In its sample, this clone was seen a few times. The chain is built from TRBV4-1 and TRBJ1-1; 7 bases agree with TRBD1. This CDR3 comprises 13 residues. Germline-derived CDR1 and CDR2 are MGHRA and YSYEKL. V lost 4 bases to trimming and J lost 1 base; unmatched junction nucleotides: 0. CDR3 sequence: CASSPGGNTEAFF. The CDR3 coding sequence is TGCGCCAGCAGCCCAGGGGGGAACACTGAAGCTTTCTTT.

This rearrangement joins TRBV30 to TRBJ2-5; D gene unclear. Trimming stripped 5 bases from V and 8 bases from J, with 15 bases between. Germline CDR1 and CDR2: GTSNPN and SVGIG (reference sequence). This CDR3 is 12 amino acids long. CDR3 in DNA: TGTGCCTGGGGGGTGGCCCCTACAACCCAGTACTTC. This codes for CAWGVAPTTQYF. The full variable domain, its missing parts supplied by reference TRBV30 and TRBJ2-5, is SQTIHQWPATLVQPVGSPLSLECTVEGTSNPNLYWYRQAAGRGLQLLFYSVGIGQISSEVPQNLSASRPQDRQFILSSKKLLLSDSGFYLCAWGVAPTTQYFGPGTRLLVL.

Remarks on this clone: Other DNA sequences of this sample code for an identical CDR3. The chain couples TRBV29-1 to TRBJ2-2; either TRBD1 or TRBD2 may fit D (5 bases each). Germline lookup yields CDR1 SQVTM and CDR2 ANQGSEA. This CDR3 contains 11 residues. V was shortened by 7 bases and J by 6 bases, with 9 bases between the two germline ends. CDR3 sequence reads: CSGRGSGELFF. The CDR3 nucleotides are TGCAGCGGACGGGGCTCCGGGGAGCTGTTTTTT.

This rearrangement joins TRBV30 to TRBJ2-7; 7 positions match TRBD2. From germline, CDR1 is GTSNPN and CDR2 SVGIG (reference sequence). The ends lost 5 bases at V and 0 bases at J; junction bases unmatched: 4. This CDR3 is built from 13 residues. The CDR3 DNA sequence: TGTGCCTGGGAGCGGGGAAGCTCCTACGAGCAGTACTTC. It encodes CAWERGSSYEQYF. Drawing the rest from reference TRBV30 and TRBJ2-7, the complete variable domain is SQTIHQWPATLVQPVGSPLSLECTVEGTSNPNLYWYRQAAGRGLQLLFYSVGIGQISSEVPQNLSASRPQDRQFILSSKKLLLSDSGFYLCAWERGSSYEQYFGPGTRLTVT.

The V call is TRBV9, the J call TRBJ1-1; the D is unclear. V was trimmed by 5 bases and J by 0 bases, leaving 8 bases between them. There are 13 residues in the CDR3. The germline V gene has CDR1 SGDLS and CDR2 YYNGEE. The CDR3 sequence: CASRLEVNTEAFF. The CDR3 DNA reads as TGTGCCAGCAGACTAGAGGTGAACACTGAAGCTTTCTTT.

The gene calls are TRBV29-1 and TRBJ1-4; TRBD1 agrees at 7 bases. From germline, CDR1 is SQVTM and CDR2 ANQGSEA. The CDR3 loop spans 13 amino acids. V shed 6 bases, J shed 7 bases, and the junction held 8 bases outside the gene matches. The CDR3 coding sequence is TGCAGCGTGGGTGACCGGGACAGTGAAAAACTGTTTTTT. Protein: CSVGDRDSEKLFF.

CDR3 protein: CASGLAGKQFF. CDR3 bases: TGTGCCAGCGGACTAGCTGGGAAGCAGTTCTTC. The chain employs TRBV25-1 and TRBJ2-1; 8 positions agree with TRBD2. CDR1 and CDR2 (germline): MGHDK, SYGVNS. The CDR3 spans 11 residues. Germline trimming cut 8 bases from V and 11 bases from J; bases unmatched to any gene: 5.

The gene calls are TRBV15 and TRBJ1-1; D is undetermined. This CDR3 has 13 residues. V gave up 0 bases and J gave up 8 bases, with 10 bases separating them. Germline lookup yields CDR1 LNHNV and CDR2 YYDKDF (reference sequence). CDR3 protein: CATSRDLGYEAFF. The CDR3 DNA follows: TGTGCCACCAGCAGAGATCTGGGTTACGAAGCTTTCTTT.

This clone has just one count. V gene TRBV15 combines with J gene TRBJ2-7, with D hard to call. Trimming took off 2 bases at V and 0 bases at J, with 5 bases between the two ends. The CDR3 contains 13 residues. Germline V gene sequence: CDR1 LNHNV, CDR2 YYDKDF (reference sequence). The CDR3 spells CATSRFSSYEQYF. DNA of the CDR3: TGTGCCACCAGCAGATTCAGCTCCTACGAGCAGTACTTC.

The CDR3 region has the DNA TGCAGCGTGATAGGCCCTCCTCCTACTCCTTATGGCTACACCTTC. Its translation is CSVIGPPPTPYGYTF. The gene calls are TRBV29-1 and TRBJ1-2; no reliable D call. The germline V gene encodes CDR1 SQVTM and CDR2 ANQGSEA. The V end was cut by 6 bases, the J end by 5 bases, with 22 bases between. CDR3 length equals 15 residues. Complete variable domain (other parts from reference TRBV29-1 and TRBJ1-2): SAVISQKPSRDICQRGTSLTIQCQVDSQVTMMFWYRQQPGQSLTLIATANQGSEATYESGFVIDKFPISRPNLTFSTLTVSNMSPEDSSIYLCSVIGPPPTPYGYTFGSGTRLTVV.

The CDR3 DNA follows: TGTGCCTGGAGTCTCCAGACAGGGTTTGACGAGCAGTACTTC. Protein product: CAWSLQTGFDEQYF. The chain links TRBV30 to TRBJ2-7; 7 nucleotides align to TRBD1. Germline CDR1 GTSNPN, CDR2 SVGIG (reference sequence). CDR3 length: 14 amino acids. After removal of 2 bases from V and 5 bases from J, the junction contained 9 bases not matched to a gene.